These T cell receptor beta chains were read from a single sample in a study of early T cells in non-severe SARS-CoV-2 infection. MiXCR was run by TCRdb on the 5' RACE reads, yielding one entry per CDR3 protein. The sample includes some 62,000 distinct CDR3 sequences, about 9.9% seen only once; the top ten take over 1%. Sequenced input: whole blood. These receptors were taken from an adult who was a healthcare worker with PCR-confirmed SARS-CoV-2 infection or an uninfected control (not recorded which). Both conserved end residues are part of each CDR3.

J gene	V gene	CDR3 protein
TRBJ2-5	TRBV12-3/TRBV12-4	CASSRRGLKTQYF
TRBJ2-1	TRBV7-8	CASSLFTSSLANEQFF
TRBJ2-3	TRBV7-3	CASSRQGPDTQYF
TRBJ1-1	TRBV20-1	CSPQRGGQGTEAFF
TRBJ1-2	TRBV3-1	CASSPFKSIGYTF
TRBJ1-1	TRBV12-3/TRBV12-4	CASTVGFGRTEAFF
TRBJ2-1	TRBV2	CASSLPERGSYNEQFF
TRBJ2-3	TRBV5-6	CASSMVGTSTDTQYF
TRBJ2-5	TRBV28	CAAGQQETQYF
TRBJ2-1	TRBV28	CASRAWSEQFF
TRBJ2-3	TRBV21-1	CASSPKGAVTDTQYF
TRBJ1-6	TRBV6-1	CASSPDRGSPLRF
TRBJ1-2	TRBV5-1	CASSQDGGGYGYTF
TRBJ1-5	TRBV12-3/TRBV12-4	CASSTTDNQPQHF
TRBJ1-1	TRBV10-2	CASSPTGGRGGAFF
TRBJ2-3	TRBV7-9	CASSRAGTGGRNTQYF
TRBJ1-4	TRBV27	CASRLGGAGEKLFF
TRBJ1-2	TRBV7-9	CASSLGEGPNYGYTF
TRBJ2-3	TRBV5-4	CASSFSGADTQYF
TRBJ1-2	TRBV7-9	CASSLGSQVSNYGYTF
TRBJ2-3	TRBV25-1	CASSERGRADTQYF
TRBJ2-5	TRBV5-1	CASSLGAYVGDQETQYF
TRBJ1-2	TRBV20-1	CSASGRSYTF
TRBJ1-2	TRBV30	CAWNRQGIFGYTF
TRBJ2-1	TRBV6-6	CASRLAGGNNEQFF
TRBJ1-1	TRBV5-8	CASSLREGIAEAFF
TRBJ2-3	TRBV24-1	CATGTITSFGTDTQYF
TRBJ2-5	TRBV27	CASRRTEYQETQYF
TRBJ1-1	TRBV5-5	CASSLAASPEAFF
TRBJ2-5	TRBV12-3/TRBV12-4	CASSLYQETQYF
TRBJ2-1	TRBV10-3	CAISGGREQFF
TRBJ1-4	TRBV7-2	CASSPLGGRSEKLFF
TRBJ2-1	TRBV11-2	CASSRTGGLGNEQFF
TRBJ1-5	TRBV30	CAWSVQGRQPQHF
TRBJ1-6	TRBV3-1	CASSPGTGSSPLHF
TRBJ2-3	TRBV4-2	CASSQDPTSGRDTQYF
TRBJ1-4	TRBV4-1	CASSQRQGTNEKLFF
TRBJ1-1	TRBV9	CASSLKTEVTEAFF
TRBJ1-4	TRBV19	CASSETSQNEKLFF
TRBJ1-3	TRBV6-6	CASSSSKGTGNTIYF
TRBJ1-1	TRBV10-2	CASSSDGKLNTEAFF
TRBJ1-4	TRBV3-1	CASSQGKGLELFF
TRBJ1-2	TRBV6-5	CASSYSSGSDYGYTF
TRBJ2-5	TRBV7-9	CASSTPETQYF
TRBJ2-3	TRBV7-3	CASSQEPGGQADTQYF
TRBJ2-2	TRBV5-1	CASSFSSRRGTGELFF
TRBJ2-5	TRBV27	CASSSPQETQYF
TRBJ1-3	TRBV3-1	CASSQGYGSSGNTIYF
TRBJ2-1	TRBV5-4	CASSLGDSKEQFF
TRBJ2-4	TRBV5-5	CASSLSPSQAKNIQYF
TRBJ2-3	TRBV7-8	CASSLVGTRPSTDTQYF
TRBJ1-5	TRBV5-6	CASSSGGTLRPQHF
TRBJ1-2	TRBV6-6	CASSPIPGSGYTF
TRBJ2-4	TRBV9	CASSVEGKTKNIQYF
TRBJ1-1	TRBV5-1	CASSLGQINTEAFF
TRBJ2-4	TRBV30	CAWSVNTDIQYF